The 2 T cell receptor beta chains below come from one sample, sequenced in a study of T cell clonotyping in hematopoietic cell transplantation. As to time point: recipient sample about 28 days before transplant, after cytoreduction. Profiling relied on immunoSEQ multiplex PCR, and the TCRdb table lists in-frame clones only, not all of them. The sample shows fewer than 25,000 clones, around three quarters of them seen only once. Sequencing was performed on peripheral blood mononuclear cells, taken before stem cell transplant. The receptors here all came from a man aged 60 to 69 with acute myeloid leukemia. Some clones in this sample may be carry-over from other donors' samples.

The chain uses TRBV4-1 and TRBJ1-2; D might be TRBD1 (6 bases). Trimming pared 0 bases from V and 7 bases from J, leaving 24 bases between. The CDR3 extends over 18 amino acids. The V gene's germline CDR1 is MGHRA and CDR2 YSYEKL. CDR3 coding DNA: TGCGCCAGCAGCCAAGAGGCGGTAGATCACAGGGTAGGTTTTGGCTACACCTTC. Protein product: CASSQEAVDHRVGFGYTF.

J is TRBJ1-1 and V is TRBV19, with 8 bases aligning to TRBD1. Germline V gene sequence: CDR1 LNHDA, CDR2 SQIVND (reference sequence). The J segment lost 3 bases and the V segment lost 5 bases, leaving 8 bases of the junction unmatched. This CDR3 is built from 15 residues. The CDR3 protein is CASSLRGPLDTEAFF. For the CDR3, the DNA is TGTGCCAGTAGTCTCAGGGGGCCTTTGGACACTGAAGCTTTCTTT.